This TCR beta chain derives from a study of shared clonotypes between healthy human individuals. For the study at large: Per donor, CD8 memory used one plate, CD8 naive used two, CD4 memory used three and CD4 naive used three. General observations from the study: Apart from blood, nothing was sampled; tissue repertoires likely differ.

Remarks on this clone: Its specificity is not known.

The material for each subset, its genomic DNA, was split evenly across several immunoSEQ plates. The protocol was immunoSEQ multiplex PCR, while the TCRdb copy is restricted to in-frame clones and leaves out a portion. The sample includes 2 million to 2.5 million clones, about 92% of them seen just once. V lost 3 bases and J lost 3; bases outside the gene matches: 6. The CDR3 has 15 residues. CDR1 MDHEN and CDR2 SYDVKM come from the germline V gene. Participating donors were healthy, HIV-negative adults free of recent acute infections or vaccinations. Sequencing used naive CD4+ T cells from PBMCs. Subset: CD45RA+ positively selected. This TCR came from a man between 18 and 29 years old in good health. Some clones in this sample may be carry-over from other donors' samples. The V and J genes are TRBV28 and TRBJ1-2; 8 bases match TRBD1. This CDR3 reads CASSFLDREDYGYTF. CDR3 bases: TGTGCCAGCAGTTTTCTGGACAGGGAGGACTATGGCTACACCTTC.